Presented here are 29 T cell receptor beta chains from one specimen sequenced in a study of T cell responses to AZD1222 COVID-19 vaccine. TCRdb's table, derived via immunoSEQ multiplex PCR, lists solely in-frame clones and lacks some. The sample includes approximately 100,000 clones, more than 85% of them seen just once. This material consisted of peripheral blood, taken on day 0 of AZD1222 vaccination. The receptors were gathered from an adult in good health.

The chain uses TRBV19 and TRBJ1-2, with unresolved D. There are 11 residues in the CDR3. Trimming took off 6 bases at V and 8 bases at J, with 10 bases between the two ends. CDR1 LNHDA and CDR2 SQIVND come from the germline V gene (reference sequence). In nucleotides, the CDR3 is TGTGCCAGTAGCAGCCCGGGGGGCTACACCTTC. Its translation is CASSSPGGYTF.

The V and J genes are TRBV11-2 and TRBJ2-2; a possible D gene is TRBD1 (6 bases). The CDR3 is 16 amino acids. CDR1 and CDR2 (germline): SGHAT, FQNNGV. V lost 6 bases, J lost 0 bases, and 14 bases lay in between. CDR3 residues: CASSSGNRANTGELFF. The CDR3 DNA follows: TGTGCCAGCAGTTCGGGAAACAGGGCGAACACCGGGGAGCTGTTTTTT.

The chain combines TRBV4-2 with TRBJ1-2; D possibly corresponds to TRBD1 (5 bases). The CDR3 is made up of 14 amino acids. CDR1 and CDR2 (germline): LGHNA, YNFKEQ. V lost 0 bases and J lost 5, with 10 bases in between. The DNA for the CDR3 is TGTGCCAGCAGCCAAGATAGGGGTACTTATGGCTACACCTTC. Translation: CASSQDRGTYGYTF.

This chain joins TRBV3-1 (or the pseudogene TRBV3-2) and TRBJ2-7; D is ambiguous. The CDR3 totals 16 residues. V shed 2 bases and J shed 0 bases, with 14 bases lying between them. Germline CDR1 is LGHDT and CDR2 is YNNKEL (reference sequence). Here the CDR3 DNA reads TGTGCCAGCAGCCAAACGCCCCGATCGAGCTCCTACGAGCAGTACTTC. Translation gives CASSQTPRSSSYEQYF.

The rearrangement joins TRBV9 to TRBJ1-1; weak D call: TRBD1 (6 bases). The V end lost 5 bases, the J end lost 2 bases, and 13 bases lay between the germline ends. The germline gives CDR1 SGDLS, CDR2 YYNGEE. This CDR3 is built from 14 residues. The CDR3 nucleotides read TGTGCCAGCAGTTTACATGGGGGCAACACTGAAGCTTTCTTT. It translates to CASSLHGGNTEAFF. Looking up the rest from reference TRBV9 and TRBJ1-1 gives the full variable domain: DSGVTQTPKHLITATGQRVTLRCSPRSGDLSVYWYQQSLDQGLQFLIQYYNGEERAKGNILERFSAQQFPDLHSELNLSSLELGDSALYFCASSLHGGNTEAFFGQGTRLTVV.

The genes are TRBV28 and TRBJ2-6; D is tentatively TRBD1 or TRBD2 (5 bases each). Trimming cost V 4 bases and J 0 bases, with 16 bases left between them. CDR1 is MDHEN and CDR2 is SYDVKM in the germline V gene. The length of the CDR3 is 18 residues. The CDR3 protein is CASSWGRGARSGANVLTF. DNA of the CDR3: TGTGCCAGCAGTTGGGGCCGAGGGGCCCGCTCTGGGGCCAACGTCCTGACTTTC.

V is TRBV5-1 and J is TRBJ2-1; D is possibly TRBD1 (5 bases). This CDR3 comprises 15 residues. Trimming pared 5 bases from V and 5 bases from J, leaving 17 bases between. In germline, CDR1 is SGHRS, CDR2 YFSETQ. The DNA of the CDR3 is TGCGCCAGCAGTCCCGGACAACAATCGAACAATGAGCAGTTCTTC. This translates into CASSPGQQSNNEQFF.

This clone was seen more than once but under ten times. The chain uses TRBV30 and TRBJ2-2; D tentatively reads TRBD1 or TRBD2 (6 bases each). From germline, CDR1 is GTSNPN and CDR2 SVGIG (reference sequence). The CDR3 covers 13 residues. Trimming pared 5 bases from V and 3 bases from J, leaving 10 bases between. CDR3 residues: CAWGGGYTGELFF. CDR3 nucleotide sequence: TGTGCCTGGGGAGGGGGTTACACCGGGGAGCTGTTTTTT.

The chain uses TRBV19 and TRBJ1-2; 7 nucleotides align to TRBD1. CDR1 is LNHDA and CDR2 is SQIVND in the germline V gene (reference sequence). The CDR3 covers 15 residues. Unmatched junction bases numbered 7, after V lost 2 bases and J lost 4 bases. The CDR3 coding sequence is TGTGCCAGTAGTATATTGGACAGGCAGACCTATGGCTACACCTTC. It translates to CASSILDRQTYGYTF.

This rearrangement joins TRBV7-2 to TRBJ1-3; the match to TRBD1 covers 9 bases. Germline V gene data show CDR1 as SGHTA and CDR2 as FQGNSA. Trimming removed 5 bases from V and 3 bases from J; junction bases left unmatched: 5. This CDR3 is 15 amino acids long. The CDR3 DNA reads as TGTGCCAGCAGCCCGAGACAGGGGGGTGGAAACACCATATATTTT. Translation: CASSPRQGGGNTIYF. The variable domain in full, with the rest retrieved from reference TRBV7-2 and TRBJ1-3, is GAGVSQSPSNKVTEKGKDVELRCDPISGHTALYWYRQSLGQGLEFLIYFQGNSAPDKSGLPSDRFSAERTGGSVSTLTIQRTQQEDSAVYLCASSPRQGGGNTIYFGEGSWLTVV.

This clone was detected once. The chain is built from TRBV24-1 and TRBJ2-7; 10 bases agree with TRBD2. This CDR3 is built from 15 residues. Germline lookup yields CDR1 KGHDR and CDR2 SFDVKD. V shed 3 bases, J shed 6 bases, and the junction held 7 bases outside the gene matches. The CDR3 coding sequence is TGTGCCACCAGTGATCCCCTAGCGGGAGTCTGCGAGCAGTACTTC. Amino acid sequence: CATSDPLAGVCEQYF.

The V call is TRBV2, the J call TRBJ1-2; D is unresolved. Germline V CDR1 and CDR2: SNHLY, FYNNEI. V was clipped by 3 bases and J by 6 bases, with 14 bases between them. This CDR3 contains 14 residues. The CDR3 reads CASSDARVTDGYTF. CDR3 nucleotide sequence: TGTGCCAGCAGTGATGCCAGAGTCACCGATGGCTACACCTTC.

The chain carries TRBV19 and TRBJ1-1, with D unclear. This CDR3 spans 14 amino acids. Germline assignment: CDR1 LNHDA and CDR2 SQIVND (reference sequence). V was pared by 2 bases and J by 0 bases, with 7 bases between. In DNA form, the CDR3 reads TGTGCCAGTAGTATACGGGCTATGAACACTGAAGCTTTCTTT. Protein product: CASSIRAMNTEAFF. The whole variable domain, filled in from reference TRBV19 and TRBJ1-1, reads DGGITQSPKYLFRKEGQNVTLSCEQNLNHDAMYWYRQDPGQGLRLIYYSQIVNDFQKGDIAEGYSVSREKKESFPLTVTSAQKNPTAFYLCASSIRAMNTEAFFGQGTRLTVV.

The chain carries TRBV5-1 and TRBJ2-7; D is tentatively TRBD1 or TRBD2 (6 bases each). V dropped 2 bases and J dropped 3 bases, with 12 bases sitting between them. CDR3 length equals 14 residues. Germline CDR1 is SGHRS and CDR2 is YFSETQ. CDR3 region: CASSFSGAIYEQYF. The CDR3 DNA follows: TGCGCCAGCAGCTTTTCGGGGGCTATCTACGAGCAGTACTTC. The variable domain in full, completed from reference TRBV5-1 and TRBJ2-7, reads KAGVTQTPRYLIKTRGQQVTLSCSPISGHRSVSWYQQTPGQGLQFLFEYFSETQRNKGNFPGRFSGRQFSNSRSEMNVSTLELGDSALYLCASSFSGAIYEQYFGPGTRLTVT.

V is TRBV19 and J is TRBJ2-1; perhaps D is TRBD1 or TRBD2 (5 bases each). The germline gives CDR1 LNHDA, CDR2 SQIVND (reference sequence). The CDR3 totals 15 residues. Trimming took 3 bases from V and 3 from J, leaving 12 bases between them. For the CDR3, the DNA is TGTGCCAGTAGTATTTCTTGGGGGAACTACAATGAGCAGTTCTTC. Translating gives CASSISWGNYNEQFF.

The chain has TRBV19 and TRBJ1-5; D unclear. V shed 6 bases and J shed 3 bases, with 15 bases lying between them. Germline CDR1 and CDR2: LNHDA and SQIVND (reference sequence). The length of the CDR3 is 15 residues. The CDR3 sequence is CASRSQGSFNQPQHF. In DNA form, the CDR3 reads TGTGCCAGTAGGTCGCAAGGTTCCTTCAATCAGCCCCAGCATTTT. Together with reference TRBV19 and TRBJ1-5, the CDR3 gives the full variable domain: DGGITQSPKYLFRKEGQNVTLSCEQNLNHDAMYWYRQDPGQGLRLIYYSQIVNDFQKGDIAEGYSVSREKKESFPLTVTSAQKNPTAFYLCASRSQGSFNQPQHFGDGTRLSIL.

The CDR3 loop is CASTTDQYFYNEQFF. In DNA, the CDR3 is TGTGCCAGCACTACGGACCAATACTTTTACAATGAGCAGTTCTTC. V is TRBV2 and J is TRBJ2-1; no definite D call. Trimming took 7 bases from V and 4 from J, leaving 17 bases between them. Per the germline V gene, CDR1 is SNHLY and CDR2 is FYNNEI. The CDR3 has 15 amino acids.

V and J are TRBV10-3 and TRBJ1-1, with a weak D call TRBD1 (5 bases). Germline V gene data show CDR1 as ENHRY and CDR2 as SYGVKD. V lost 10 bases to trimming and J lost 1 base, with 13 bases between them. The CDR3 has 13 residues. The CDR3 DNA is TGTGCCAGCCAGGACAATGGGAACACTGAAGCTTTCTTT. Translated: CASQDNGNTEAFF.

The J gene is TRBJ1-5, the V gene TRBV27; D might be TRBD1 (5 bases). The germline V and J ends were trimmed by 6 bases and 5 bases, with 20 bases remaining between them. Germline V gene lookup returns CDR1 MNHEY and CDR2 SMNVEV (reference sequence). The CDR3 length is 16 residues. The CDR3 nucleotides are TGTGCCAGCAGCTCCTTAGGACTATCAGGGCATCAGCCCCAGCATTTT. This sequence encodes CASSSLGLSGHQPQHF.

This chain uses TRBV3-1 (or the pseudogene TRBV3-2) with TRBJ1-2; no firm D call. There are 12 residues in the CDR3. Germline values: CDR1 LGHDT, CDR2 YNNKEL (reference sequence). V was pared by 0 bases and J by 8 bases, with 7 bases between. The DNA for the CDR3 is TGTGCCAGCAGCCAAGAGAATGGGGGCTACACCTTC. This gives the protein CASSQENGGYTF.

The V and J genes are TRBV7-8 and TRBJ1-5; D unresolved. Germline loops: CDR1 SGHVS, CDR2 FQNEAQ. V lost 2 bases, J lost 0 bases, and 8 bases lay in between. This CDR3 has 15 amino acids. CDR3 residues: CASSLSPFSNQPQHF. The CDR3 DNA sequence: TGTGCCAGCAGCTTAAGTCCATTTAGCAATCAGCCCCAGCATTTT.

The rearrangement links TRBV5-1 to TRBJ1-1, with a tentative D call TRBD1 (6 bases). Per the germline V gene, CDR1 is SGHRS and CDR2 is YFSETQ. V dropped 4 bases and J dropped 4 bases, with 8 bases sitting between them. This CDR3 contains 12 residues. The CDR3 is CASSTGSTEAFF. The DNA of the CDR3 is TGCGCCAGCAGCACAGGGTCCACTGAAGCTTTCTTT.

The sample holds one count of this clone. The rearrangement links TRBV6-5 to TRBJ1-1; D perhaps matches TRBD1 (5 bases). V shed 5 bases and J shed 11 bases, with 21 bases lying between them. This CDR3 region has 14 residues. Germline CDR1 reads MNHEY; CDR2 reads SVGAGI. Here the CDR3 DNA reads TGTGCCAGCAGTCCCCAAGAGTTTGACAGAGCGGCTTTCTTT. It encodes CASSPQEFDRAAFF.

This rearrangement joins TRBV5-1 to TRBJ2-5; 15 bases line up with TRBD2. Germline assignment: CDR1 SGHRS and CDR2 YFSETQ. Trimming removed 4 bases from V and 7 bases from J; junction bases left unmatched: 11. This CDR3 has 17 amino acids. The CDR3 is CASSPGRTSGRAGTQYF. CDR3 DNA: TGCGCCAGCAGCCCGGGCCGGACTAGCGGGAGGGCCGGGACCCAGTACTTC.

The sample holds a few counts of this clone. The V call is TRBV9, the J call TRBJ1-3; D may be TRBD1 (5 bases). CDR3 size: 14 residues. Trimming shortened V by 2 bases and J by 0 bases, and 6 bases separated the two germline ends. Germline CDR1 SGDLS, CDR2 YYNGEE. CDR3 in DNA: TGTGCCAGCAGCGTGCAGGGCTCTGGAAACACCATATATTTT. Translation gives CASSVQGSGNTIYF.

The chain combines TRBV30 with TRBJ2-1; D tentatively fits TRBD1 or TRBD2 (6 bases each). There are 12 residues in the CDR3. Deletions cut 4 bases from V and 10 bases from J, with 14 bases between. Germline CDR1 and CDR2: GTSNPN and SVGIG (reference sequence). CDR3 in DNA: TGTGCCTGGAACAGGGTGCGGGGCGAGCAGTTCTTC. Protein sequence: CAWNRVRGEQFF.

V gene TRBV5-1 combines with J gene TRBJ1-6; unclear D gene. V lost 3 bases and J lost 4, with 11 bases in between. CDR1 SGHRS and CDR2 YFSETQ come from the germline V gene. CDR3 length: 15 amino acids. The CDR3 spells CASSSSGSYNSPLHF. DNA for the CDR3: TGCGCCAGCAGCTCCTCAGGATCGTATAATTCACCCCTCCACTTT. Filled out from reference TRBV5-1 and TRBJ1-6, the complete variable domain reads KAGVTQTPRYLIKTRGQQVTLSCSPISGHRSVSWYQQTPGQGLQFLFEYFSETQRNKGNFPGRFSGRQFSNSRSEMNVSTLELGDSALYLCASSSSGSYNSPLHFGNGTRLTVT.

CDR3: CATSRDWLGGNTIYF. The CDR3 DNA reads TGTGCCACCAGCAGAGATTGGCTTGGTGGAAACACCATATATTTT. This chain links TRBV15 with TRBJ1-3; D unresolved. V lost 0 bases and J lost 3, with 9 bases in between. The germline V gene has CDR1 LNHNV and CDR2 YYDKDF (reference sequence). The CDR3 contains 15 residues.

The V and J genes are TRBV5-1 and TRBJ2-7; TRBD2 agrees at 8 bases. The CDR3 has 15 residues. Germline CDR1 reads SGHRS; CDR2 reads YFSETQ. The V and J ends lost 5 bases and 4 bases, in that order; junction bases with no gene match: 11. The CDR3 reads CASRLTVAGPYEQYF. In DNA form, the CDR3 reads TGCGCCAGCAGGCTCACCGTAGCGGGACCGTACGAGCAGTACTTC.